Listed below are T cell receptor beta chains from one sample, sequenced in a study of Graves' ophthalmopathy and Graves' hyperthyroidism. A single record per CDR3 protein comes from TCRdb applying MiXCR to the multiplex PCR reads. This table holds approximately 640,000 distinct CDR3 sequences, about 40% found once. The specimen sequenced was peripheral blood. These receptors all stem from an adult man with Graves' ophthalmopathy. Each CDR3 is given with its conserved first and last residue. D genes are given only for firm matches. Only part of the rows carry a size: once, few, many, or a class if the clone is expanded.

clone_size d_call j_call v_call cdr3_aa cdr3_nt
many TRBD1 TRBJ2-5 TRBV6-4 CASSPTGVETQYF TGTGCCAGCAGTCCGACAGGGGTAGAGACCCAGTACTTC
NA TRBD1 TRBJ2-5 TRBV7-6 CASSLAYTGGYEQETQYF TGTGCCAGCAGCTTAGCTTACACAGGGGGCTACGAGCAAGAGACCCAGTACTTC
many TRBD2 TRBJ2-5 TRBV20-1 CSAREAGDVRETQYF TGCAGTGCTAGAGAAGCGGGGGACGTCCGGGAGACCCAGTACTTC
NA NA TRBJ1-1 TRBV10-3 CATSVGGSEAFF TGTGCCACCTCGGTGGGGGGCTCTGAAGCTTTCTTT
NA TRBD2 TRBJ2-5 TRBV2 CASSVGSGGRRETQYF TGTGCCAGCAGCGTTGGTTCCGGCGGGAGGAGAGAGACCCAGTACTTC
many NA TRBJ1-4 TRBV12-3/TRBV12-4 CASSPLGGASNEKLFF TGTGCCAGCAGTCCCTTAGGGGGGGCGTCTAATGAAAAACTGTTTTTT
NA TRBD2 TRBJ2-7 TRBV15 CATSSSRGLAVNEQYF TGTGCCACCAGCAGCTCGAGGGGACTAGCGGTTAACGAGCAGTACTTC
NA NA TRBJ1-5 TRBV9 CASSISGQPQHF TGTGCCAGCAGCATCTCGGGACAGCCCCAGCATTTT
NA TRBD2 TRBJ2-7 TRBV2 CASRREGNEQYF TGTGCCAGCCGTAGGGAGGGCAATGAGCAGTACTTC
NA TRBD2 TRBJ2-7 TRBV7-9 CASSPGTSGAHEQYF TGTGCCAGCAGCCCTGGGACTAGCGGGGCCCACGAGCAGTACTTC
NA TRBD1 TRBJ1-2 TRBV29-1 CSSQWDRVGYTF TGCAGCAGCCAGTGGGACAGGGTTGGCTACACCTTC
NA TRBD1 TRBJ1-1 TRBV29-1 CSVWGRDSPNTEAFF TGCAGCGTGTGGGGCAGGGACAGCCCGAACACTGAAGCTTTCTTT
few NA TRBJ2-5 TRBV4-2 CASSQVRGQQETQYF TGTGCCAGCAGCCAAGTTCGGGGGCAACAAGAGACCCAGTACTTC
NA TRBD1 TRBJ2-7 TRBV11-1 CASSFTGQGPNVVYEQYF TGTGCCAGCAGCTTTACGGGACAGGGACCGAATGTCGTCTACGAGCAGTACTTC
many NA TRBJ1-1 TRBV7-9 CASRGATEAFF TGTGCCAGCAGGGGGGCGACTGAAGCTTTCTTT
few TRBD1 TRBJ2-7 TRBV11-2 CASSLLDRGYEQYF TGTGCCAGCAGCCTCCTGGACAGGGGCTACGAGCAGTACTTC
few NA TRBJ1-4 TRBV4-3 CASSQAFQGRTNEKLFF TGCGCCAGCAGCCAAGCCTTTCAGGGAAGGACGAATGAAAAACTGTTTTTT
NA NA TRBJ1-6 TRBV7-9 CASSLVAGRRSPLHF TGTGCCAGCAGCTTAGTGGCGGGTAGAAGATCACCCCTCCACTTT
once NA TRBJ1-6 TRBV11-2 CAGSLGRGGLNSPLHF TGTGCCGGCAGCTTAGGGAGAGGGGGACTTAATTCACCCCTCCACTTT
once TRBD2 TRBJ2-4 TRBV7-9 CASSEASGGLGVANIQYF TGTGCCAGCAGTGAGGCTAGCGGGGGATTGGGTGTTGCAAACATTCAGTACTTC
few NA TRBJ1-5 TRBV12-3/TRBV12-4 CASSPQGAPNQPQHF TGTGCCAGCAGTCCCCAGGGAGCCCCCAATCAGCCCCAGCATTTT
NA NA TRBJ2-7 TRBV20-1 CSATKGGLPYEQYF TGCAGTGCTACTAAGGGGGGCCTCCCCTACGAGCAGTACTTC